This T cell receptor beta chain is drawn from a study of blood T cell repertoires in COVID-19. Whole-study context: Samples taken during acute and convalescent COVID-19 were collected in the United States, Italy and Spain. Sample material is recorded as cDNA or gDNA derived from T cells, B-cell-depleted T cells, or PBMCs.

Clones were read by immunoSEQ multiplex PCR, and TCRdb kept only the in-frame ones, dropping some. The sample carries tens of thousands of clones, about 83% recorded once. This CDR3 is 17 amino acids long. The junction had 15 bases not matched to a gene; V was cut back by 6 bases and J by 4 bases. CDR1 is MNHEY, CDR2 SVGEGT, per germline. What was sequenced was peripheral blood. The chain recombines TRBV6-2 or TRBV6-3 with TRBJ2-3; 8 bases fit TRBD2. This TCR was sampled from a human donor in a cohort sampled during active COVID-19. The CDR3 spells CASSPHPGGEGADTQYF. The CDR3 DNA reads as TGTGCCAGCAGCCCCCACCCCGGGGGGGAGGGGGCAGATACGCAGTATTTT.